Listed below are T cell receptor beta chains from one sample, sequenced in a study of blood T cell repertoires in COVID-19. Some clones are missing from TCRdb's copy, which holds only in-frame ones; the method was immunoSEQ multiplex PCR. The sample records around 37,000 clones, 75% to 90% being singletons. The sequenced material came from peripheral blood. These receptors originate from a middle-aged man with active or convalescent COVID-19. The CDR3 runs from the conserved cysteine through the conserved F or W. Fields, in order: D gene, CDR3 length, J gene, clone size, V gene, CDR3 protein, CDR3 DNA. D genes are given only for firm matches. Some rows mark clone size as missing; the rest say once, few, many or name a class of expanded clone.

-,13,TRBJ2-7,-,TRBV2,CASSVDLSYEQYF,TGTGCCAGCAGTGTTGACTTATCCTACGAGCAGTACTTC
-,16,TRBJ2-7,-,TRBV7-6,CASSLARQSSSYEQYF,TGTGCCAGCAGCTTAGCGAGACAGTCCTCCTCCTACGAGCAGTACTTC
-,14,TRBJ2-5,-,TRBV7-9,CASSRSWTEETQYF,TGTGCCAGCAGCCGAAGTTGGACAGAAGAGACCCAGTACTTC
TRBD2,20,TRBJ2-3,-,TRBV4-2,CASSQPAGGLAGSITDTQYF,TGTGCCAGCAGCCAACCCGCAGGCGGGCTAGCGGGATCCATCACAGATACGCAGTATTTT
TRBD1,14,TRBJ1-1,-,TRBV25-1,CASSESDRGLRAFF,TGTGCCAGCAGTGAATCGGACAGGGGGCTACGAGCTTTCTTT
TRBD1,12,TRBJ1-2,-,TRBV5-4,CASSFSTGGYTF,TGTGCCAGCAGCTTCTCGACAGGGGGCTACACCTTC
TRBD1,16,TRBJ2-1,few,TRBV5-1,CASSLAGQASYNEQFF,TGCGCCAGCAGCTTGGCCGGACAGGCCTCCTACAATGAGCAGTTCTTC
-,12,TRBJ2-2,-,TRBV6-2/TRBV6-3,CASSRTIGELFF,TGTGCCAGCAGTCGGACAATCGGGGAGCTGTTTTTT
-,13,TRBJ2-1,-,TRBV11-2,CASSPGIYNEQFF,TGTGCCAGCAGCCCCGGGATATACAATGAGCAGTTCTTC
-,14,TRBJ1-5,-,TRBV5-1,CASSLGGSGQPQHF,TGCGCCAGCAGCTTGGGAGGGTCTGGCCAGCCCCAGCATTTT
TRBD2,15,TRBJ2-2,-,TRBV9,CASSVETGGTGELFF,TGTGCCAGCAGCGTAGAGACGGGAGGGACCGGGGAGCTGTTTTTT
-,15,TRBJ1-2,-,TRBV14,CASSREPGHPYSYTF,TGTGCCAGCAGCCGAGAACCGGGACACCCCTATAGCTACACCTTC
-,14,TRBJ2-2,-,TRBV30,CAWIGWGATGELFF,TGTGCCTGGATCGGGTGGGGCGCCACCGGGGAGCTGTTTTTT
-,14,TRBJ1-6,-,TRBV28,CASSTYRFNSPLHF,TGTGCCAGCAGCACCTACAGGTTTAATTCACCCCTCCACTTT
TRBD1,14,TRBJ1-2,-,TRBV6-5,CASSYRDRGAGYTF,TGTGCCAGCAGCTACCGGGACAGGGGGGCTGGCTACACCTTC
-,15,TRBJ2-7,-,TRBV9,CASSVGRQGMGEQYF,TGTGCCAGCAGCGTAGGCAGGCAGGGGATGGGAGAGCAGTACTTC
-,13,TRBJ1-5,-,TRBV7-2,CASSLERDQPQHF,TGTGCCAGCAGCTTAGAGAGGGATCAGCCCCAGCATTTT
-,18,TRBJ2-2,-,TRBV5-4,CASSPDLGTSSGVGELFF,TGTGCCAGCAGTCCGGACCTCGGGACTTCATCGGGGGTCGGGGAGCTGTTTTTT
TRBD2,13,TRBJ2-7,few,TRBV7-9,CASSLVGEGEQYF,TGTGCCAGCAGCTTAGTTGGGGAGGGCGAGCAGTACTTC
-,14,TRBJ1-1,-,TRBV6-5,CASSYSGGRVLAFF,TGTGCCAGCAGTTACAGCGGGGGCCGGGTTCTTGCTTTCTTT
TRBD1,14,TRBJ1-6,-,TRBV25-1,CASSRTGVDSPLHF,TGTGCCAGCAGCAGGACAGGGGTGGATTCACCCCTCCACTTT
-,14,TRBJ2-2,-,TRBV28,CASSLGTGIGELFF,TGTGCCAGCAGTTTAGGTACAGGGATCGGGGAGCTGTTTTTT
-,14,TRBJ1-2,few,TRBV5-4,CASSLAGSLYGYTF,TGTGCCAGCAGCTTAGCGGGGAGCCTCTATGGCTACACCTTC
TRBD2,14,TRBJ2-7,-,TRBV27,CASRRLADLYEQYF,TGTGCCAGCAGAAGACTAGCGGACCTCTACGAGCAGTACTTC